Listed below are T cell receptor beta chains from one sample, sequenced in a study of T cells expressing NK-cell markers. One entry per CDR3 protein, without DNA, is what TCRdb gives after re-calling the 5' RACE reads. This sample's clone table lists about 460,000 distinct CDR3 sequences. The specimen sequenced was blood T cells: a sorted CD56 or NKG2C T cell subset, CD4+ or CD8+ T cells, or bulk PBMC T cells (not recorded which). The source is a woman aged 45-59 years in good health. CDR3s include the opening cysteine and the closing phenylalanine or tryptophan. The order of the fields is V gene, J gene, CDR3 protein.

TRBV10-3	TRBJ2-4	CAIRDRTNIQYF
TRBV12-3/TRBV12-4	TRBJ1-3	CASSPRQAGNTIYF
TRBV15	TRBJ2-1	CATSTLGLYNEQFF
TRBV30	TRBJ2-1	CAWRFPGLAGLYNEQFF
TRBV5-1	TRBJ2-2	CASSLTQTLNTGELFF
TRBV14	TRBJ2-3	CASSQDPLVADTQYF
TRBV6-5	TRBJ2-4	CATPGTQNIQYF
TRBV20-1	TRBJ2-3	CSARSPGGPTDTQYF
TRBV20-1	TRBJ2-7	CSAPELASGRQVYEQYF
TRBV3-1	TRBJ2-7	CASSPSDRGTYEQYF
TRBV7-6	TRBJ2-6	CASSSRVAGANVLTF
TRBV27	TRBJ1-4	CARPQDRRRTNEKLFF
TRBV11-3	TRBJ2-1	CASAYSAGNEQFF
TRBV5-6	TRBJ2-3	CASSLGGGSRFTDTQYF
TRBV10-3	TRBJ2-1	CAISESTSGNGYNEQFF
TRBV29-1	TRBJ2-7	CSVESSGNYEQYF
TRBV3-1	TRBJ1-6	CASSQVRGNSPLHF
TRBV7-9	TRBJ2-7	CASSSPPPGQGGEQYF
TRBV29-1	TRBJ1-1	CSVVAAVGAFF
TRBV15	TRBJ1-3	CATSRDPGAGNTIYF